The 5 T cell receptor beta chains below were found in one sample sequenced in a study of blood T cells in healthy people across ages. Alongside a J-beta primer mix, a sample-barcoded 5' primer served in a second PCR lasting roughly 7 to 12 cycles. TCRdb ran MiXCR on the 5' RACE reads and lists one entry per CDR3 protein. This sample has fewer than 2,000,000 distinct CDR3 sequences, with about 39% found just once. Sequencing was performed on blood. Receptors originate from a human donor in good health.

This clonotype has just a few counts. At one boundary the junction diverges from the germline segment, which might be a read error. This chain connects TRBV7-7 to TRBJ2-5; D is possibly TRBD2 (5 bases). The CDR3 length is 15 residues. CDR1 and CDR2 (germline): SSHAT, FNYEAQ (reference sequence). CDR3 protein: CASSLSTGVEETQYF. The DNA for the CDR3 is TGTGCTAGCAGCCTTAGTACCGGGGTTGAAGAGACCCAGTACTTC.

This chain joins TRBV7-9 and TRBJ1-5, with D possibly being TRBD1 (5 bases). Germline V gene sequence: CDR1 SEHNR, CDR2 FQNEAQ (reference sequence). The CDR3 consists of 14 residues. V was pared by 5 bases and J by 5 bases, with 13 bases between. The CDR3 protein is CASSASGPHQPQHF. The CDR3 DNA sequence: TGTGCCAGCAGCGCCTCGGGACCCCATCAGCCCCAGCATTTT.

The V and J genes are TRBV29-1 and TRBJ2-7; D not certain. Germline loops: CDR1 SQVTM, CDR2 ANQGSEA. This CDR3 contains 16 residues. Trimming pared 2 bases from V and 0 bases from J, leaving 17 bases between. Here the CDR3 DNA reads TGCAGCGTTGAACGCTTTAGGACCTGGGGCTCCTACGAGCAGTACTTC. It is translated as CSVERFRTWGSYEQYF.

This clonotype was observed a few times. V usage is TRBV4-1 and J usage is TRBJ1-2; D unresolved. The V and J ends lost 2 bases and 1 base respectively, with 11 bases between them. The CDR3 contains 15 residues. Germline V gene sequence: CDR1 MGHRA, CDR2 YSYEKL. The CDR3 reads CASSQRVLINYGYTF. In nucleotides, the CDR3 is TGCGCCAGCAGCCAAAGGGTCCTAATTAACTATGGCTACACCTTC.

This clonotype was counted a few times. This chain uses TRBV10-3 with TRBJ2-6, with D tentatively TRBD1 or TRBD2 (5 bases each). V was shortened by 2 bases and J by 2 bases, with 13 bases between the two germline ends. Germline CDR1 is ENHRY and CDR2 is SYGVKD. CDR3 length equals 17 residues. CDR3 sequence (DNA): TGTGCCATCAGTGAGCCCCCGGGGACGACTGGGGCCAACGTCCTGACTTTC. It codes for CAISEPPGTTGANVLTF.